This T cell receptor (beta chain) originates from a study of shared clonotypes between healthy human individuals. TCRdb's table, derived via immunoSEQ multiplex PCR, lists solely in-frame clones and lacks some. The sample contains about 710,000 clones, about two thirds of which appear only once. Study conclusions and caveats: Sharing across four donors was highest in naive CD4 (around 5%) and lowest in memory CD8 (roughly 0.4%).

On this clone itself: Its antigen is unknown.

This CDR3 spans 16 amino acids. Germline V gene data show CDR1 as MNHEY and CDR2 as SMNVEV (reference sequence). Trimming removed 7 bases from V and 1 base from J; junction bases left unmatched: 12. Material: memory CD4+ T cells sorted from blood. Subset in this sample: CD45RA-negative fraction. The receptor comes from a woman in her thirties in good health. The chain has TRBV27 and TRBJ2-7, with 8 bases lining up with TRBD1. CDR3 in DNA: TGTGCCAGCAAGTCCTCATGGGACAGGACGTCCTACGAGCAGTACTTC. It codes for CASKSSWDRTSYEQYF.